Following are 27 T cell receptor beta chains from one sample sequenced in a study of cytomegalovirus exposure and HLA in healthy donors. With 60 Vbeta and 13 Jbeta primers, the PCR was carried out. The assay was immunoSEQ multiplex PCR, and TCRdb's table has in-frame clones only and misses some. The sample carries some 190,000 clones, around 88% recorded once. The sequencing sample was made of PBMCs. These TCRs come from a woman in her twenties or thirties in good health and CMV-seronegative.

The chain carries TRBV9 and TRBJ2-2; TRBD1 aligns across 7 bases. This CDR3 has 13 amino acids. The germline V gene encodes CDR1 SGDLS and CDR2 YYNGEE. Trimming removed 3 bases from V and 5 bases from J; junction bases left unmatched: 1. CDR3 protein: CASSAQGTGELFF. In DNA form, the CDR3 reads TGTGCCAGCAGCGCACAGGGGACCGGGGAGCTGTTTTTT. Drawing the rest from reference TRBV9 and TRBJ2-2, the complete variable domain is DSGVTQTPKHLITATGQRVTLRCSPRSGDLSVYWYQQSLDQGLQFLIQYYNGEERAKGNILERFSAQQFPDLHSELNLSSLELGDSALYFCASSAQGTGELFFGEGSRLTVL.

The chain combines TRBV7-9 with TRBJ2-1; D not resolved. Per germline, CDR1 SEHNR and CDR2 FQNEAQ (reference sequence). The CDR3 runs 14 residues. Trimming took off 1 base at V and 3 bases at J, with 7 bases between the two ends. CDR3 coding DNA: TGTGCCAGCAGCTTAGGGTCTAGCTACAATGAGCAGTTCTTC. Translated: CASSLGSSYNEQFF.

Points on this clone: Relative to the germline gene, one junction end is altered; a read error may explain this. This chain links TRBV7-7 with TRBJ2-2; TRBD1 agrees at 7 bases. Germline lookup yields CDR1 SSHAT and CDR2 FNYEAQ (reference sequence). The CDR3 is 14 amino acids. The CDR3 region is CASSLQGPTGELFF. CDR3 coding DNA: TGTGCTAGCAGCCTACAGGGGCCCACCGGGGAGCTGTTTTTT. Full variable domain (outside the CDR3, taken from reference TRBV7-7 and TRBJ2-2): GAGVSQSPRYKVTKRGQDVTLRCDPISSHATLYWYQQALGQGPEFLTYFNYEAQPDKSGLPSDRFSAERPEGSISTLTIQRTEQRDSAMYRCASSLQGPTGELFFGEGSRLTVL.

This clone was observed a single time. V and J are TRBV7-3 and TRBJ2-3; D is perhaps TRBD2 (5 bases). Looked up from germline, CDR1 is SGHTA and CDR2 is FQGTGA. The CDR3 sequence is 14 residues long. V was pared by 4 bases and J by 4 bases, with 12 bases between. The CDR3 DNA is TGTGCCAGCAGCTCCAGCGGCCGGGCAGATACGCAGTATTTT. Amino acids: CASSSSGRADTQYF. The full variable domain, rest sourced from reference TRBV7-3 and TRBJ2-3, is GAGVSQTPSNKVTEKGKYVELRCDPISGHTALYWYRQSLGQGPEFLIYFQGTGAADDSGLPNDRFFAVRPEGSVSTLKIQRTERGDSAVYLCASSSSGRADTQYFGPGTRLTVL.

V and J are TRBV13 and TRBJ2-1; D is possibly TRBD2 (7 bases). The CDR3 contains 16 residues. Per germline, CDR1 PRHDT and CDR2 FYEKMQ (reference sequence). Between the trimmed V and J ends, which lost 5 bases and 2 bases, there was a span of 16 bases. The CDR3 region is CASSRGGAGTYNEQFF. CDR3 DNA sequence: TGTGCCAGCAGCCGAGGGGGAGCGGGAACCTACAATGAGCAGTTCTTC.

The V gene is TRBV5-1, the J gene TRBJ2-1; 7 bases fit TRBD1. The CDR3 is 14 residues long. Looked up from germline, CDR1 is SGHRS and CDR2 is YFSETQ. Germline trimming cut 2 bases from V and 6 bases from J; bases unmatched to any gene: 5. The DNA for the CDR3 is TGCGCCAGCAGCTTAACAGGGGTTCTCAATGAGCAGTTCTTC. Its translation is CASSLTGVLNEQFF.

V gene TRBV18 combines with J gene TRBJ1-4, with D possibly TRBD1 on 5 matching bases. Trimming took off 1 base at V and 8 bases at J, with 17 bases between the two ends. The CDR3 runs 16 residues. Per the germline V gene, CDR1 is KGHSH and CDR2 is LQKENI. The CDR3 is CASSPRGRQPAEKLFF. The CDR3 DNA reads as TGTGCCAGCTCACCACGGGGGAGGCAGCCCGCGGAAAAACTGTTTTTT.

This rearrangement joins TRBV6-1 to TRBJ1-1; no definite D call. Trimming removed 7 bases at V and 1 base at J, with 10 bases between. Germline V gene data show CDR1 as MNHNS and CDR2 as SASEGT. The CDR3 runs to 13 residues. DNA of the CDR3: TGTGCCAGCACTCCTACAGCGAACACTGAAGCTTTCTTT. It specifies CASTPTANTEAFF.

This sequence joins TRBV11-2 and TRBJ2-1, with D unresolved. Per the germline V gene, CDR1 is SGHAT and CDR2 is FQNNGV. The length of the CDR3 is 13 residues. The V end was cut by 8 bases, the J end by 6 bases, with 14 bases between. DNA of the CDR3: TGTGCCAGCGGGCCACTCATAGGCAATGAGCAGTTCTTC. Protein sequence: CASGPLIGNEQFF.

This chain joins TRBV10-1 and TRBJ2-1, with D unresolved. Germline CDR1 reads WNHNN; CDR2 reads SYGVQD (reference sequence). The CDR3 sequence is 11 residues long. Trimming shortened V by 9 bases and J by 5 bases, and 8 bases separated the two germline ends. The chain's CDR3 is CARYRDNEQFF. The CDR3 coding sequence is TGCGCCAGATACCGAGACAATGAGCAGTTCTTC.

The chain links TRBV15 to TRBJ2-7, with D perhaps matching TRBD1 (6 bases). V was cut by 0 bases and J by 2 bases, with 17 bases left in between. The germline CDR1 and CDR2 sequences are LNHNV and YYDKDF (reference sequence). This CDR3 region has 17 residues. CDR3 nucleotide sequence: TGTGCCACCAGCAGAGATCAAGGGATTAAGGGGGCCTACGAGCAGTACTTC. This codes for CATSRDQGIKGAYEQYF.

The genes are TRBV6-1 and TRBJ2-3; 9 nucleotides align to TRBD1. V shed 3 bases and J 3 bases; nucleotides not matched to a gene: 4. The germline V gene has CDR1 MNHNS and CDR2 SASEGT. The CDR3 length is 15 residues. The DNA for the CDR3 is TGTGCCAGCAGTGATTGGGACAGGGTAACAGATACGCAGTATTTT. Its protein product is CASSDWDRVTDTQYF.

The chain joins TRBV21-1 to TRBJ1-1; whether TRBD1, the table's D call, matches the DNA was not checked. TRBV21-1 counts as a pseudogene. CDR3 length: 19 residues. CDR3 sequence reads: CASSFQADMQKGMATEAFF. As DNA, the CDR3 is TGTGCCAGCAGCTTCCAGGCGGATATGCAGAAGGGGATGGCCACTGAAGCTTTCTTT.

The V gene is TRBV15, the J gene TRBJ1-4, with D possibly being TRBD1 (5 bases). V shed 2 bases and J shed 7 bases, with 17 bases lying between them. The CDR3 is 16 amino acids. Germline V gene sequence: CDR1 LNHNV, CDR2 YYDKDF (reference sequence). The DNA of the CDR3 is TGTGCCACCAGCAGATGGTTTGGGGTGGGGGGTGAAAAACTGTTTTTT. It translates to CATSRWFGVGGEKLFF.

This clone was recorded once. The rearrangement joins TRBV25-1 to TRBJ2-3; TRBD1 agrees at 9 bases. Germline lookup yields CDR1 MGHDK and CDR2 SYGVNS. Trimming took 6 bases from V and 5 from J; bases not matched to a gene: 6. This CDR3 region has 14 residues. The CDR3 is CASSGDRARDTQYF. In DNA form, the CDR3 reads TGTGCCAGCAGCGGGGACAGGGCGAGAGATACGCAGTATTTT.

The chain employs TRBV7-9 and TRBJ2-7; TRBD2 matches at 9 bases. The CDR3 has 16 residues. V lost 2 bases, J lost 2 bases, and 7 bases stayed unmatched. Germline V gene lookup returns CDR1 SEHNR and CDR2 FQNEAQ (reference sequence). CDR3 nucleotide sequence: TGTGCCAGCAGCTTATGGGGGACTAGCCGAGCCTACGAGCAGTACTTC. Its translation is CASSLWGTSRAYEQYF.

The chain employs TRBV10-2 and TRBJ2-5; D might be TRBD2 (5 bases). The J call could be wrong; TRBJ2-7 is a better fit for the DNA end. The CDR3 covers 15 residues. From germline, CDR1 is WSHSY and CDR2 SAAADI. CDR3 protein: CASSELRTGSYEQYF. The DNA for the CDR3 is TGCGCCAGCAGTGAACTTAGGACGGGGTCCTACGAGCAGTACTTC.

This clone was found once. This chain uses TRBV5-4 with TRBJ2-3; the D is unclear. Per the germline V gene, CDR1 is SGHNT and CDR2 is YYREEE (reference sequence). Trimming pared 3 bases from V and 5 bases from J, leaving 10 bases between. CDR3 length: 13 amino acids. CDR3 DNA: TGTGCCAGCAGCTCGCCCCGCGGAGATACGCAGTATTTT. Translating it yields CASSSPRGDTQYF.

The J gene is TRBJ1-4, the V gene TRBV28; 7 bases match TRBD1. CDR1 and CDR2 from the germline V gene are MDHEN and SYDVKM. V lost 4 bases and J lost 5; bases outside the gene matches: 7. This CDR3 has 15 residues. DNA of the CDR3: TGTGCCAGCAGTTCACCCGGGACAGTCAATGAAAAACTGTTTTTT. This codes for CASSSPGTVNEKLFF. Variable domain in full (rest from reference TRBV28 and TRBJ1-4): DVKVTQSSRYLVKRTGEKVFLECVQDMDHENMFWYRQDPGLGLRLIYFSYDVKMKEKGDIPEGYSVSREKKERFSLILESASTNQTSMYLCASSSPGTVNEKLFFGSGTQLSVL.

The chain couples TRBV5-1 to TRBJ2-7; D is possibly TRBD1 (6 bases). Germline V CDR1 and CDR2: SGHRS, YFSETQ. This CDR3 is 15 amino acids long. V was shortened by 0 bases and J by 1 base, with 11 bases between the two germline ends. The DNA for the CDR3 is TGCGCCAGCAGCTTGGGTGGGGGCAGGTCCTACGAGCAGTACTTC. Encoded protein: CASSLGGGRSYEQYF.

The chain links TRBV10-2 to TRBJ2-3, with TRBD2 matching 7 bases. The J segment lost 3 bases and the V segment lost 7 bases, leaving 13 bases of the junction unmatched. CDR1 and CDR2 (germline): WSHSY, SAAADI. CDR3 length: 16 amino acids. CDR3 coding DNA: TGCGCCAGCAACCCCTACGGACTAGATCTGACAGATACGCAGTATTTT. Residues: CASNPYGLDLTDTQYF.

The sample holds one count of this clone. CDR3 residues: CASSLLSGTGGVNEQYF. CDR3 in DNA: TGTGCCAGCAGTTTATTGTCGGGGACAGGGGGCGTAAACGAGCAGTACTTC. The chain combines TRBV27 with TRBJ2-7; 12 nucleotides line up with TRBD1. Germline lookup yields CDR1 MNHEY and CDR2 SMNVEV (reference sequence). CDR3 length: 17 residues. With V trimmed by 1 base and J by 5 bases, 9 bases remained unmatched.

The chain carries TRBV27 and TRBJ1-2, with TRBD1 matching over 8 bases. There are 14 residues in the CDR3. The germline CDR1 and CDR2 sequences are MNHEY and SMNVEV (reference sequence). The ends lost 5 bases at V and 8 bases at J; junction bases unmatched: 10. CDR3 DNA: TGTGCCAGCAGTAGGACAGGGCTGGCTAGAGGCTACACCTTC. Encoded protein: CASSRTGLARGYTF.

The chain carries TRBV9 and TRBJ2-7; possible D gene TRBD2, 5 bases. The V end was cut by 3 bases, the J end by 2 bases, with 12 bases between. The CDR3 consists of 14 residues. The germline gives CDR1 SGDLS, CDR2 YYNGEE. The CDR3 loop is CASSESAATYEQYF. CDR3 bases: TGTGCCAGCAGCGAATCAGCGGCTACCTACGAGCAGTACTTC.

The table lists this clone with a count of one. V and J are TRBV4-1 and TRBJ2-7; TRBD2 agrees at 8 bases. With V trimmed by 4 bases and J by 2 bases, 10 bases remained unmatched. The CDR3 is 16 residues long. CDR1 MGHRA and CDR2 YSYEKL come from the germline V gene. This CDR3 is CASSLDPLGLAYEQYF. CDR3 sequence (DNA): TGCGCCAGCAGCCTCGACCCCCTGGGACTAGCCTACGAGCAGTACTTC.

The rearrangement uses TRBV15 and TRBJ2-5; TRBD1 matches at 7 bases. This CDR3 is 13 amino acids long. Per the germline V gene, CDR1 is LNHNV and CDR2 is YYDKDF (reference sequence). Trimming cost V 0 bases and J 9 bases; bases outside gene matches: 4. CDR3 sequence: CATSRDRTGAQYF. CDR3 DNA sequence: TGTGCCACCAGCAGAGATCGGACAGGAGCCCAGTACTTC.

This sequence joins TRBV28 and TRBJ1-3, with D unclear. The CDR3 extends over 14 amino acids. CDR1 is MDHEN, CDR2 SYDVKM, per germline. Trimming removed 7 bases from V and 4 bases from J, with 14 bases in between. The CDR3 DNA is TGTGCCAGCACAAGCGGGGATTCGGGAAACACCATATATTTT. Translated, it gives CASTSGDSGNTIYF.